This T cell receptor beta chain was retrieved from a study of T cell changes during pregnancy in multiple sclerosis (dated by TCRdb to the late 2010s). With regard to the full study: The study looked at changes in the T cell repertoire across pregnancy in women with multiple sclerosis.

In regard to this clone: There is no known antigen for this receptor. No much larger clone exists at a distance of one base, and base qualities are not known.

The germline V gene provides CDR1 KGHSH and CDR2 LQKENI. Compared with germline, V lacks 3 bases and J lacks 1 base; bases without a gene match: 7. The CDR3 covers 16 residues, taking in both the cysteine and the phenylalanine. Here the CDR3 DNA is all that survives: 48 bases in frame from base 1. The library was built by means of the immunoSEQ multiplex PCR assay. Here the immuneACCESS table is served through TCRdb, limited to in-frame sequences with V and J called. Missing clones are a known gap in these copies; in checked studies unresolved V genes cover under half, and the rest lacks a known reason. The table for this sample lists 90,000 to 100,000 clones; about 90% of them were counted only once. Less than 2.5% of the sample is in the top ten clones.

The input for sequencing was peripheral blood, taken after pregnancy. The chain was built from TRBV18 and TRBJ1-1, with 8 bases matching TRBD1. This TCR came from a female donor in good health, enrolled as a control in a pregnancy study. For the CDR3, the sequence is CASSPGGTGTNTEAFF. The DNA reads TGTGCCAGCTCACCTGGAGGGACAGGTACGAACACTGAAGCTTTCTTT.